These T cell receptor beta chains were read from a single sample in a study of OX40 agonist ivuxolimab in advanced cancers. The assay was immunoSEQ multiplex PCR, and TCRdb's table has in-frame clones only and misses some. The sample records 65,000 to 90,000 clones, over 75% being singletons. The specimen was CD4+ or CD8+ T cells sorted from blood, collected in a trial of the OX40 agonist ivuxolimab. The receptors were sampled from an adult with an advanced solid tumor such as melanoma, head and neck, liver or kidney cancer. The CDR3 runs from the conserved cysteine through the conserved F or W. Fields, in order: D gene, V gene, clone size, J gene, CDR3 protein, CDR3 DNA. The D gene is left open where the match is weak. Clone size appears in some rows only: once, few, many, or a class for an expanded clone.

-	TRBV7-2	-	TRBJ2-7	CASSPHRGNYEQYF	TGTGCCAGCAGCCCGCACCGGGGAAACTACGAGCAGTACTTC
-	TRBV7-2	-	TRBJ2-7	CASSPGWAEQYF	TGTGCCAGCAGCCCAGGATGGGCCGAGCAGTACTTC
TRBD1	TRBV5-1	-	TRBJ2-5	CASSLIEGAVQETQYF	TGCGCCAGCAGCTTGATAGAGGGGGCCGTTCAAGAGACCCAGTACTTC
TRBD1	TRBV30	-	TRBJ1-3	CASYPLDRGRNTIYF	TGTGCCTCCTATCCCCTGGACAGGGGTAGAAACACCATATATTTT
-	TRBV7-3	few	TRBJ2-5	CASSLRLASQETQYF	TGTGCCAGCAGCTTAAGATTGGCGAGTCAAGAGACCCAGTACTTC
TRBD1	TRBV19	-	TRBJ1-5	CASSIRQGAGQPQHF	TGTGCCAGTAGTATACGCCAGGGGGCGGGTCAGCCCCAGCATTTT
-	TRBV7-8	-	TRBJ2-5	CASSHTPRGRETQYF	TGTGCCAGCAGTCATACCCCTCGGGGTAGGGAGACCCAGTACTTC
-	TRBV4-3	-	TRBJ2-5	CASSQDYRDQETQYF	TGCGCCAGCAGCCAAGATTACAGGGACCAAGAGACCCAGTACTTC
-	TRBV6-5	-	TRBJ1-1	CASSYSLGGIYEAFF	TGTGCCAGCAGTTACTCGTTAGGGGGAATTTATGAAGCTTTCTTT
TRBD1	TRBV6-1	-	TRBJ1-4	CASMGQGRIGKLFF	TGTGCCAGCATGGGACAGGGAAGGATTGGAAAACTGTTTTTT
-	TRBV7-2	-	TRBJ1-1	CASSLGSGMNTEAFF	TGTGCCAGCAGCTTAGGGAGTGGCATGAACACTGAAGCTTTCTTT
TRBD2	TRBV13	-	TRBJ2-3	CASRLGLAGVYRTQYF	TGTGCCAGCAGACTGGGACTAGCGGGGGTGTATCGCACGCAGTATTTT
-	TRBV6-5	-	TRBJ2-7	CASRQHKTGFYEQYF	TGTGCCAGCAGACAGCACAAGACAGGATTCTACGAGCAGTACTTC
TRBD1	TRBV7-2	few	TRBJ1-6	CASSAPGQTNNSPLHF	TGTGCCAGCAGCGCACCGGGACAGACTAATAATTCACCCCTCCACTTT
TRBD2	TRBV7-2	-	TRBJ2-5	CASSSVTSGGRETQYF	TGTGCCAGCAGCTCGGTAACTAGCGGGGGCCGGGAGACCCAGTACTTC
-	TRBV6-6	once	TRBJ2-1	CASSYSRGRSGDEQFF	TGTGCCAGCAGTTACTCAAGGGGGAGGTCGGGTGATGAGCAGTTCTTC